Sequencing of this T cell receptor (beta chain) was carried out in a study of long-term antiretroviral therapy in people with HIV. Whole-study results and caveats: Sampling of blood ran from about 2003 to 2017, and older ART regimens were possibly in use. Therapy changes, viral resistance and ART adherence were not documented in the available data. ART was followed by higher diversity that remained below transplant donor controls.

Comments on this clone: The antigen remains unidentified.

Each specimen consisted of 1-10 million cryopreserved PBMC prior to extraction of DNA. It was version v3.0 of the immunoSEQ assay that was run at survey level. TCRdb's copy holds only in-frame clones and misses some; the assay was immunoSEQ multiplex PCR. The sample lists under 45,000 clones; approximately 80% were seen once. This CDR3 has 23 amino acids. Trimming pared 7 bases from V and 5 bases from J, leaving 41 bases between. The germline V gene encodes CDR1 MDHEN and CDR2 SYDVKM. The sequences come from unsorted PBMCs, collected 3.4 years after starting antiretroviral therapy. V is TRBV28 and J is TRBJ1-4; no clear D. This clonotype was sampled from a man aged 30-40 years with HIV. As DNA, the CDR3 is TGTGCCAGCATGTGTTCGATAGCTAGGTCGAAGTGCGGGAAGGCCGACTACAATGAAAAACTGTTTTTT. Amino acid sequence: CASMCSIARSKCGKADYNEKLFF.